This T cell receptor (beta chain) was observed in a study of blood T cell repertoires in COVID-19. Assignment of participants to cohorts was predicated upon participant-reported clinical history. Original processing methods: Nucleated cell counts were estimated from reference gene primer amplification. This table comes from immunoSEQ multiplex PCR, and its TCRdb copy is limited to in-frame clones, with some not included. D and trimming come from the DNA, and the V and J calls and clone size come from that table. The sample consists of 150,000 to 200,000 clones, around four fifths of them appearing once. Germline loops: CDR1 SGHRS, CDR2 YFSETQ. V lost 3 bases and J lost 1; bases outside the gene matches: 5. This CDR3 is 16 amino acids long.

The genes are TRBV5-1 and TRBJ1-3, with 9 bases that match TRBD1. This clonotype was sampled from a woman in her sixties or seventies who had recovered from COVID-19. The sequenced sample was PBMCs or T cells enriched from blood (not recorded which). The CDR3 sequence: CASSSGQGASGNTIYF. CDR3 DNA sequence: TGCGCCAGCAGCTCGGGACAGGGAGCTTCTGGAAACACCATATATTTT. Drawing the rest from reference TRBV5-1 and TRBJ1-3, the complete variable domain is KAGVTQTPRYLIKTRGQQVTLSCSPISGHRSVSWYQQTPGQGLQFLFEYFSETQRNKGNFPGRFSGRQFSNSRSEMNVSTLELGDSALYLCASSSGQGASGNTIYFGEGSWLTVV.